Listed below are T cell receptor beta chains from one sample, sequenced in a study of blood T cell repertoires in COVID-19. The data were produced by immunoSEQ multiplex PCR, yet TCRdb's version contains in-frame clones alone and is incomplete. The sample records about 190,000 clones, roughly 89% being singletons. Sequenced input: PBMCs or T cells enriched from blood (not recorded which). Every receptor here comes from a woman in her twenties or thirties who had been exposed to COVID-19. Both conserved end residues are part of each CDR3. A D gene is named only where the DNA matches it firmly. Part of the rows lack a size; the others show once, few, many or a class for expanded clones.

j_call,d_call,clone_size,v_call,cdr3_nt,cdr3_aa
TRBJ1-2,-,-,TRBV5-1,TGCGCCAGCAGCGCCGGGACACTGGGCGACTATGGCTACACCTTC,CASSAGTLGDYGYTF
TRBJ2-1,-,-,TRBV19,TGTGCCAGTAGTATAGTTCCCCAGGGGTGGGGGGGAACATTTGAGCAGTTCTTC,CASSIVPQGWGGTFEQFF
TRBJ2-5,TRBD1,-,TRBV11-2,TGTGCCAGCAGCTCCGGACAGGGGGGGCAAGAGACCCAGTACTTC,CASSSGQGGQETQYF
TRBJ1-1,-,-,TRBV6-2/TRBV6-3,TGTGCCAGCAGTTACTCGGGAGGGGGCACTGAAGCTTTCTTT,CASSYSGGGTEAFF
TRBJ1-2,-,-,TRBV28,TGTGCCAGCAGTTCCCCCGGGGAGGCCTATGGCTACACCTTC,CASSSPGEAYGYTF
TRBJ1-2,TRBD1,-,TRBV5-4,TGTGCCAGCAGCGATAGACAGGGGGCAAATGGCTACACCTTC,CASSDRQGANGYTF
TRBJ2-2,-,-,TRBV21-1,TGTGCCAGCACCGGGTTAGTCACCGGGGAGCTGTTTTTT,CASTGLVTGELFF
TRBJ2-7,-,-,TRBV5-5,TGTGCCAGCAGCCATCAGGGGTCCTACGAGCAGTACTTC,CASSHQGSYEQYF
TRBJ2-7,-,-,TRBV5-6,TGTGCCAGCAGCCCCGGTACGGGCGAGCAGTACTTC,CASSPGTGEQYF
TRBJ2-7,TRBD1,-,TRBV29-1,TGCAGCGCCTACGACAGGGGATACGAGCAGTACTTC,CSAYDRGYEQYF
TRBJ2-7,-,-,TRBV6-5,TGTGCCAGCAGTTACTCAGGGGTCGAGCAGTACTTC,CASSYSGVEQYF
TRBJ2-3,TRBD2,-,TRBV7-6,TGTGCCAGCAGACGACTAGCAGTGGGACCAGATACGCAGTATTTT,CASRRLAVGPDTQYF
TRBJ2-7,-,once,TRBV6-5,TGTGCCAGCAGCCTAACCCCCTACGAGCAGTACTTC,CASSLTPYEQYF
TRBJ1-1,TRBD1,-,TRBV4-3,TGCGCCAGCAGCCAAGATCGGACAGGGTATTCGGCTTTCTTT,CASSQDRTGYSAFF
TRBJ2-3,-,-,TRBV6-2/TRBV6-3,TGTGCCAGCAGTCAGACTCCAGATACGCAGTATTTT,CASSQTPDTQYF
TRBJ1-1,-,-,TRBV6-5,TGTGCCAGCAGTTACGCCCCCCACGACAGATTCACTGAAGCTTTCTTT,CASSYAPHDRFTEAFF
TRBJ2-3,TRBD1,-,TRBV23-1,TGCGCCAGCAGTCAATCAGTGGCAGGGGGTAGGGCAGATACGCAGTATTTT,CASSQSVAGGRADTQYF
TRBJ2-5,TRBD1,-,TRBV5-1,TGCGCCAGCAATAACAGGGGGCGAGGTCAAGAGACCCAGTACTTC,CASNNRGRGQETQYF